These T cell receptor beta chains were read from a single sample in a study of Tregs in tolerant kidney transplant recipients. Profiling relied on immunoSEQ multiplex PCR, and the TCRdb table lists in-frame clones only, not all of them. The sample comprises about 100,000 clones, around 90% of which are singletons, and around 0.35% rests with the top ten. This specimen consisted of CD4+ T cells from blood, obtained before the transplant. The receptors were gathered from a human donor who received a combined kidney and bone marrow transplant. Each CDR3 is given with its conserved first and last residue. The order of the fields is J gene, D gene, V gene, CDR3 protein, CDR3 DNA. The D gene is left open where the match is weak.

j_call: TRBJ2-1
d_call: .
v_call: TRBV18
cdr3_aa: CASSLFDEQFF
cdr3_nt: TGTGCCAGCTCACTCTTCGATGAGCAGTTCTTC

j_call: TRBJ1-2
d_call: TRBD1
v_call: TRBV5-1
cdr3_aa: CASSLGGSYGYTF
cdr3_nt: TGCGCCAGCAGCCTAGGGGGCAGCTATGGCTACACCTTC

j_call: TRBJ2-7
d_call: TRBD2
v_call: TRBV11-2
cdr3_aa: CASSLEASGRTQGSYEQYF
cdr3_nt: TGTGCCAGCAGCTTAGAGGCCAGCGGGAGGACACAGGGCTCCTACGAGCAGTACTTC

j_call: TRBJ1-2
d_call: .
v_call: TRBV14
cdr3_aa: CASSQVGAGLVDYTF
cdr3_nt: TGTGCCAGCAGCCAAGTAGGTGCAGGGTTAGTCGACTACACCTTC

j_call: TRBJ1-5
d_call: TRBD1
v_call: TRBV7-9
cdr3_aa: CASSANRGQPQHF
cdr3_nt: TGTGCCAGCAGCGCTAACAGGGGTCAGCCCCAGCATTTT

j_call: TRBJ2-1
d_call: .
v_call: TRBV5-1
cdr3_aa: CASSLLGMDHEQFF
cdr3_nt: TGCGCCAGCAGCTTGTTGGGCATGGATCATGAGCAGTTCTTC

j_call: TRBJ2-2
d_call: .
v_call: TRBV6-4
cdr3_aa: CASSMGLGTGELFF
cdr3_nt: TGTGCCAGCAGCATGGGACTTGGCACCGGGGAGCTGTTTTTT

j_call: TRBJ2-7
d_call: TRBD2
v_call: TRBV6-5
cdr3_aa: CASSYTGGYEQYF
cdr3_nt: TGTGCCAGCAGTTATACGGGGGGATACGAGCAGTACTTC

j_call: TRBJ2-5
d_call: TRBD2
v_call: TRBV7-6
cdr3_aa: CASSPPGLAGGGGKTQYF
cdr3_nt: TGTGCCAGCAGCCCCCCGGGACTAGCGGGGGGGGGCGGGAAGACCCAGTACTTC

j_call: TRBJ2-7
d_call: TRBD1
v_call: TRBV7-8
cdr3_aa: CASSLSGTGGGEQYF
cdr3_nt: TGTGCCAGCAGCTTATCCGGGACAGGGGGCGGCGAGCAGTACTTC

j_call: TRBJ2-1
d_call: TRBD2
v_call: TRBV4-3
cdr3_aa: CASSQDSRASGSMDEQFF
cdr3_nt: TGCGCCAGCAGCCAAGATTCTAGGGCTAGCGGGAGTATGGATGAGCAGTTCTTC

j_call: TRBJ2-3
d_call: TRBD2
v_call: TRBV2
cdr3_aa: CASGPGLAGGRRNTQYF
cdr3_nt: TGTGCCAGCGGGCCGGGACTAGCGGGGGGGAGGAGGAATACGCAGTATTTT

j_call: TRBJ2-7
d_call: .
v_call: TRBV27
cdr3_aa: CASSSHRVSYEQYF
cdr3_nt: TGTGCCAGCAGTTCACACAGGGTTTCCTACGAGCAGTACTTC

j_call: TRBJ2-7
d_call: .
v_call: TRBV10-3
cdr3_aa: CAISEGPSYEQYF
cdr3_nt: TGTGCCATCAGTGAGGGCCCTTCCTACGAGCAGTACTTC

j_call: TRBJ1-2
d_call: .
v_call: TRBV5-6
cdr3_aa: CASSPGLANYGYTF
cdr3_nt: TGTGCCAGCAGTCCTGGACTAGCTAACTATGGCTACACCTTC

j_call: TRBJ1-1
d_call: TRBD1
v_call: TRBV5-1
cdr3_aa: CASLRQGSPNTEAFF
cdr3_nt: TGCGCCAGCCTGAGACAGGGCTCCCCGAACACTGAAGCTTTCTTT

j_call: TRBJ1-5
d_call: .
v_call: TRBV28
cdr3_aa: CASSLPGQLKPQHF
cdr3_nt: TGTGCCAGCAGTTTACCCGGACAGCTGAAGCCCCAGCATTTT

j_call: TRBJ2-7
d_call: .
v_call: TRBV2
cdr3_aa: CASSEALYEQYF
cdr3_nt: TGTGCCAGCAGTGAGGCTTTGTACGAGCAGTACTTC

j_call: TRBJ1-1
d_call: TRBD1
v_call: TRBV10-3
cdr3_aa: CASSYRGQAFF
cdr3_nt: TGTGCCAGCAGTTACAGGGGGCAAGCTTTCTTT

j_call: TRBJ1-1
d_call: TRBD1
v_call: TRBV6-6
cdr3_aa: CASSGDRGLNTEAFF
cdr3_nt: TGTGCCAGCAGTGGGGACAGGGGGTTAAACACTGAAGCTTTCTTT

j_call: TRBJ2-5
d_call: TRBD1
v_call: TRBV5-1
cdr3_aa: CASSPGTGKETQYF
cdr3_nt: TGCGCCAGCAGCCCCGGGACAGGGAAAGAGACCCAGTACTTC

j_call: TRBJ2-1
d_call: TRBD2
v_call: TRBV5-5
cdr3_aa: CASSPKLAGDEQFF
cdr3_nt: TGTGCCAGCAGCCCGAAACTAGCGGGAGATGAGCAGTTCTTC